Presented here are 7 T cell receptor beta chains from one specimen sequenced in a study of Ad26.COV2.S vaccination and SARS-CoV-2 variants. The protocol was immunoSEQ multiplex PCR, while the TCRdb copy is restricted to in-frame clones and leaves out a portion. The data hold 400,000 to 450,000 clones, with 92% observed a single time. Treatment specified: 19 received Ad26.COV2.S at low or high dose, single or two shots; about five received placebo; per-sample allocation not given. Sampling occurred on day 63 after the first vaccine or placebo injection. Material: peripheral blood, obtained in a trial of Ad26.COV2.S vaccine versus placebo. The receptors were gathered from a person aged 18-65 years who received the Ad26.COV2.S COVID-19 vaccine or a placebo.

The J gene is TRBJ2-2, the V gene TRBV12-3 or TRBV12-4; no definite D call. Trimming removed 7 bases at V and 3 bases at J, with 6 bases between. This CDR3 has 12 amino acids. DNA of the CDR3: TGTGCCAGCACCCTACACACCGGGGAGCTGTTTTTT. As protein: CASTLHTGELFF.

This chain links TRBV7-8 with TRBJ1-1, with a possible D match to TRBD1 (6 bases). Trimming removed 0 bases from V and 5 bases from J, with 13 bases in between. CDR1 is SGHVS and CDR2 is FQNEAQ in the germline V gene. The CDR3 consists of 15 residues. CDR3 sequence: CASSLAGGGRTEAFF. The CDR3 bases are TGTGCCAGCAGCTTAGCAGGCGGGGGCAGGACTGAAGCTTTCTTT.

V and J are TRBV7-8 and TRBJ2-7; D gene ambiguous. The length of the CDR3 is 15 residues. Germline CDR1 is SGHVS and CDR2 is FQNEAQ. V was shortened by 5 bases and J by 6 bases, with 20 bases between the two germline ends. CDR3 nucleotides: TGTGCCAGCAGCCCTCCGACGGAAGGATTAGGCGAGCAGTACTTC. Translation gives CASSPPTEGLGEQYF.

The chain has TRBV5-1 and TRBJ2-5, with 9 bases that match TRBD2. The CDR3 is 16 residues long. Germline V gene lookup returns CDR1 SGHRS and CDR2 YFSETQ. Losses at the gene ends were 4 bases for V and 6 bases for J; bases not matched to a gene: 13. The CDR3: CASSLSASGDLQTQYF. The CDR3 coding sequence is TGCGCCAGCAGCCTATCGGCTAGCGGGGATTTACAGACCCAGTACTTC.

This clone was observed a few times. The CDR3 here is CASSPVGVAGGGGEQFF. The CDR3 nucleotides are TGTGCCAGCAGTCCCGTGGGAGTAGCGGGGGGTGGGGGTGAGCAGTTCTTC. The V gene is TRBV27, the J gene TRBJ2-1; TRBD2 matches at 10 bases. The CDR3 extends over 17 amino acids. CDR1 and CDR2 (germline): MNHEY, SMNVEV (reference sequence). Losses at the gene ends were 5 bases for V and 9 bases for J; bases not matched to a gene: 16.

V usage is TRBV5-4 and J usage is TRBJ2-1; 15 bases line up with TRBD2. This CDR3 region has 19 residues. With 3 bases clipped from V and 15 bases from J, the junction kept 22 bases outside the gene matches. Per the germline V gene, CDR1 is SGHNT and CDR2 is YYREEE (reference sequence). The DNA for the CDR3 is TGTGCCAGCAGCTCCGTCCCGGGACTAGCGGGGGGCACGGCGTTTCGTCTGTTCTTC. The encoded protein is CASSSVPGLAGGTAFRLFF.

This sequence joins TRBV2 and TRBJ1-4; no clear D. The CDR3 loop spans 10 amino acids. Trimming left V 8 bases short and J 6 bases short, with 4 bases between. In germline, CDR1 is SNHLY, CDR2 FYNNEI. CDR3 nucleotide sequence: TGTGCCAGCGGGGATGAAAAACTGTTTTTT. This codes for CASGDEKLFF.